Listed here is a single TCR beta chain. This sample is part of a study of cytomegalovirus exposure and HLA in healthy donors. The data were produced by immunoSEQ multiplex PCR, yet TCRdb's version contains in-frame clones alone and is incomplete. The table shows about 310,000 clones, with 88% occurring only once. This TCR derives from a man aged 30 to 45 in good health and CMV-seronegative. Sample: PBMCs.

CDR3 loop: CASRPPTSGGAGQFF. CDR3 DNA sequence: TGTGCCAGCCGGCCCCCAACTAGCGGGGGGGCGGGGCAGTTCTTC. The genes are TRBV28 and TRBJ2-1, with 13 bases identical to TRBD2. This CDR3 comprises 15 residues. From germline, CDR1 is MDHEN and CDR2 SYDVKM. V was clipped by 8 bases and J by 12 bases; unmatched bases: 13. The full variable domain, its missing parts supplied by reference TRBV28 and TRBJ2-1, is DVKVTQSSRYLVKRTGEKVFLECVQDMDHENMFWYRQDPGLGLRLIYFSYDVKMKEKGDIPEGYSVSREKKERFSLILESASTNQTSMYLCASRPPTSGGAGQFFGPGTRLTVL.